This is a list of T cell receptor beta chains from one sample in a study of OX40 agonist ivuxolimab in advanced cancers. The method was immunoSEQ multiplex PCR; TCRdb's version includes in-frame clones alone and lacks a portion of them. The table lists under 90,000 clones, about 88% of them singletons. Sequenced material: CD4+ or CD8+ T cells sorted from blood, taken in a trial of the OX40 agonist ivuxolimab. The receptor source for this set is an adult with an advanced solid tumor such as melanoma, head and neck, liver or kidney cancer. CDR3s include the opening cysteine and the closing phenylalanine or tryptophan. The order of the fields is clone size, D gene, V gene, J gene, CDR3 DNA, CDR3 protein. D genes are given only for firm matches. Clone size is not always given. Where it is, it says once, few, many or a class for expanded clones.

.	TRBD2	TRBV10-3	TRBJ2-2	TGTGCCATCAGCGTCGCAACTTTAGCGGGATTGGCCGGGGAGCTGTTTTTT	CAISVATLAGLAGELFF
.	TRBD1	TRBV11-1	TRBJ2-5	TGTGCCAGCAGCTTCCCAGGGGGCGAGACCCAGTACTTC	CASSFPGGETQYF
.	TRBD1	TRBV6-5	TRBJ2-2	TGTGCCAGCAGCGGACAGGGAGTTACCGGGGAGCTGTTTTTT	CASSGQGVTGELFF
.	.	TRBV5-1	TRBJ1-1	TGCGCCAGCAGTACCGACAGGCCGGGCACTGAAGCTTTCTTT	CASSTDRPGTEAFF
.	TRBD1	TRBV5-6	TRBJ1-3	TGTGCCAGCAGTCGTGACAGGGCTTACGGAAACACCATATATTTT	CASSRDRAYGNTIYF
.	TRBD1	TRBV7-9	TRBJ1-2	TGTGCCAGCAGCCAAATTGCATCTTGGGACAGGGGCTATGGCTACACCTTC	CASSQIASWDRGYGYTF
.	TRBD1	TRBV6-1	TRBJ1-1	TGTGCCAGCAGTGGGGGACAGGGAAACACTGAAGCTTTCTTT	CASSGGQGNTEAFF
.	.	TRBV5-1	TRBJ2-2	TGCGCCAGCAGCTTGACAAGCTCTGCGAACACCGGGGAGCTGTTTTTT	CASSLTSSANTGELFF
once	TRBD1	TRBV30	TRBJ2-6	TGTGCCTCCGACAGGGTCGGGGCCAACGTCCTGACTTTC	CASDRVGANVLTF
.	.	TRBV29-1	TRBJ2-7	TGCAGCGTTGCGGGGGCCCACGAGCAGTACTTC	CSVAGAHEQYF
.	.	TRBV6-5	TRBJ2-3	TGTGCCAGCAGTACCCTGACAGTGACAGATACGCAGTATTTT	CASSTLTVTDTQYF
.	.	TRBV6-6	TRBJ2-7	TGTGCCAGCAGCACCTCGGTAGGGCTGGCGCAGTACTTC	CASSTSVGLAQYF
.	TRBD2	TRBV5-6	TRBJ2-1	TGTGCCAGCAGCCCCCGGGGGGGCCTCAATGAGCAGTTCTTC	CASSPRGGLNEQFF
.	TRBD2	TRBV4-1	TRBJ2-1	TGCGCCAGCAGCCAAAGACTAGCGGGAGACAATGAGCAGTTCTTC	CASSQRLAGDNEQFF
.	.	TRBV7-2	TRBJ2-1	TGTGCCAGCAGCCCGAATTCTGGGATCGATGAGCAGTTCTTC	CASSPNSGIDEQFF
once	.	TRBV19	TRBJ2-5	TGTGCCAGTAGTATAAACAGGGCTGAGACCCAGTACTTC	CASSINRAETQYF
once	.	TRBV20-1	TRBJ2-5	TGCAGTGCTAGGAAAGAGACCCAGTACTTC	CSARKETQYF
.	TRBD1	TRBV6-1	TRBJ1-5	TGTGCCAGCAGTTCCGACAGGGGGAATCAGCCCCAGCATTTT	CASSSDRGNQPQHF
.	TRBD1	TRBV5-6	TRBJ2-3	TGTGCCAGCAGAACGGACAGGGTGGGGGTTTCTAGCACAGATACGCAGTATTTT	CASRTDRVGVSSTDTQYF
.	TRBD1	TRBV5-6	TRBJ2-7	TGTGCCAGCAGCTCCAGAACCGGGACAGGGACTTACGAGCAGTACTTC	CASSSRTGTGTYEQYF
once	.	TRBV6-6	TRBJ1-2	TGTGCCAGCAGTTACGCCCCTGGTCAAAATGGCTACACCTTC	CASSYAPGQNGYTF
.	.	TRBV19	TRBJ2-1	TGTGCCAGTAGGGGGGCCACAACCTACTACAATGAGCAGTTCTTC	CASRGATTYYNEQFF
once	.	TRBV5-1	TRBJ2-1	TGCGCCAGCAGCTTGACCCGGGACTGGGTGGCAGGGGGGGCTGAGCAGTTCTTC	CASSLTRDWVAGGAEQFF
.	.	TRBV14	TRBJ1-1	TGTGCCAGCAGTCCTTTGGGGGTGGAGAACACTGAAGCTTTCTTT	CASSPLGVENTEAFF
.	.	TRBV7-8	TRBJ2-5	TGTGCCAGCAGCCTCTCGGTAGTCACGGGGCAAGAGACCCAGTACTTC	CASSLSVVTGQETQYF
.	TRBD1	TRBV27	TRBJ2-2	TGTGCCAGCCGGGACAGGGGATACACCGGGGAGCTGTTTTTT	CASRDRGYTGELFF
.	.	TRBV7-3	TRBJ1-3	TGTGCCAGCAGCTTAACCTCAGGGGAGGGAAACACCATATATTTT	CASSLTSGEGNTIYF
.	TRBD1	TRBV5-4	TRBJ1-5	TGTGCCAGCAGCTTGGACGGGACAGGGGAACAGCCCCAGCATTTT	CASSLDGTGEQPQHF
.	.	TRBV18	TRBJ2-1	TGTGCCAGCTCACCAAGAAGTGAGAAGGACTACAATGAGCAGTTCTTC	CASSPRSEKDYNEQFF
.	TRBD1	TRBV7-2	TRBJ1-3	TGTGCCAGCAGCTTTTTGGGACAGGGGGCATCTGGAAACACCATATATTTT	CASSFLGQGASGNTIYF
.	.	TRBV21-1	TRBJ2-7	TGTGCCAGCAGCATGGGACTAGTAAGAAGCGAGCAGTACTTC	CASSMGLVRSEQYF
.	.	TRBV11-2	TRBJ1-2	TGTGCCAGCAGCTTAACCAGGCGGGGGAATGGCTACACCTTC	CASSLTRRGNGYTF
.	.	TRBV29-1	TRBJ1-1	TGCAGCGTTGTGGGGGTCACTGAAGCTTTCTTT	CSVVGVTEAFF
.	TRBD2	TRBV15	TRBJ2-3	TGTGCCACCAGCAGAGGTGGGGGGGCAGATACGCAGTATTTT	CATSRGGGADTQYF
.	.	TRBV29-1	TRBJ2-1	TGCAGCGTTGACGTCCGGGTCAATGAGCAGTTCTTC	CSVDVRVNEQFF
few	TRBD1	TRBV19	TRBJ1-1	TGTGCCAGTAGTATCGGGACAGACACTGAAGCTTTCTTT	CASSIGTDTEAFF
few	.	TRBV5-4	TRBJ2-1	TGTGCCAGCAGCTTAATGATGGCAGGGAAGGGCAATGAGCAGTTCTTC	CASSLMMAGKGNEQFF
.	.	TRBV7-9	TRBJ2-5	TGTGCCAGCAGCCGCGGGGCCGGAGAGACCCAGTACTTC	CASSRGAGETQYF
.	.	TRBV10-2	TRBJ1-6	TGCGCCAGCAGTGGGCAGAATAATTCACCCCTCCACTTT	CASSGQNNSPLHF
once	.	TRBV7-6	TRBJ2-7	TGTGCCAGCAGCTTTATAGGGAGGTACGAGCAGTACTTC	CASSFIGRYEQYF
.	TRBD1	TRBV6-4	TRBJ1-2	TGTGCCAGCAGTCCTGACAGGGGAATCTATGGCTACACCTTC	CASSPDRGIYGYTF
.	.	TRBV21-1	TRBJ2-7	TGTGCCAGCAGCAAATTCCCCTGGACAGGGTACTACGAGCAGTACTTC	CASSKFPWTGYYEQYF